This entry is about one TCR beta chain. A few counts support this clone. It has no known antigen specificity. No much larger clone exists at a distance of one base, and base qualities are not known. Genomic DNA was isolated using the Qiagen DNeasy kit from unsorted PBMCs as well as from negatively selected CD4+ and CD8+ fractions. TCR beta CDR3 regions were subjected to amplification by immunoSEQ multiplex PCR with primers that anneal to V and J segments. Amplification bias was minimized using a synthetic immune receptor repertoire, and residual bias was removed computationally after sequencing. In the authors' own workflow: Repertoire diversity was quantified as the Shannon entropy index using custom Python scripts. Unsorted, CD4+ and CD8+ repertoires were analyzed separately, except for combined analyses in which CD4+ and CD8+ sequences were merged in silico. Clonal expansion was defined as a frequency increase of at least 2-fold after treatment compared with C1D1, and clones undetected at baseline were assigned a pseudocount of 0.5. Clones with 0 or 1 copy at C1D1 were defined as singleton clones, while clones with 2 or more copies were defined as non-singleton clones. By matching protein sequences in sorted samples from the same patient, clones expanded in unsorted samples were annotated as CD4+, CD8+ or unknown. Wilcoxon tests on paired samples were used to test changes in diversity from C1D1 to C4D1. Drawn from immuneACCESS, this table holds only the in-frame rearrangements with V and J called that TCRdb kept. Clones are partly lost; checked studies trace under half to an unresolved V gene and leave the rest unexplained. V, J and clone size are taken as reported in that table, and D and trimming were inferred from the DNA itself. For this sample there are about 17,000 clones; approximately 62% appear just once. The ten top clones hold 7.8% of the sample.

From its cysteine to its phenylalanine, the CDR3 spans 15 amino acids. CDR3 DNA is the only sequence kept; it has 45 bases, read in frame from the first base. V is cut by 1 base and J by 0 bases, and the space between the germline ends is 7 bases. CDR1 and CDR2 are read off the germline V gene as SQVTM and ANQGSEA. The data belong to a study of PD-1 blockade in classical Hodgkin lymphoma (dated by TCRdb to the early 2020s). Context from the whole study: Nivolumab dosing was 3 mg/kg intravenously every 2 weeks, continuing until either disease progression or unacceptable toxicity. To define a peripheral blood immune signature of response to PD-1 blockade in classical Hodgkin lymphoma, the study combined TCR beta sequencing with CyTOF. Findings and caveats that apply to the study as a whole: A significant rise by C4D1 was seen in CD4+ but not CD8+ TCR diversity (p=0.0027 vs p=0.16), with the rise being most apparent in complete responders (p=0.02). Trial patients achieving complete response had baseline diversity similar to newly diagnosed patients, whereas partial responders and progressors had significantly lower diversity. The study was restricted to a single clinical trial cohort, and the causes of repertoire differences, possibly disease activity or prior therapy, were left undefined. Lower diversity was seen in patients whose nivolumab began less than 1 year after ASCT, and these patients were left out of later analyses so that immune reconstitution would not confound the results. Newly diagnosed patients were reported to have lower baseline TCR diversity than healthy donors, and relapsed/refractory patients were reported to have lower baseline TCR diversity still.

In light of the paper, this sample's time point label describes: cycle 4 day 1 (C4D1), after less than 7 weeks of nivolumab. Every trial patient had relapsed after autologous stem cell transplantation, and cohorts A, B and C differed in prior brentuximab vedotin exposure. The trial cohort comprised a few dozen patients with relapsed/refractory classical Hodgkin lymphoma whose best overall responses were complete response, partial response or progressive disease. In the multi-cohort phase II CheckMate 205 trial, trial patients received single-agent nivolumab. An independent review committee assessed best overall response using the 2007 International Working Group response criteria. Trial PBMCs were collected immediately before nivolumab initiation (C1D1) and during therapy at cycle 2 day 1 and cycle 4 day 1. After peripheral blood was drawn into 8 mL Vacutainer Cell Preparation Tubes, PBMCs were isolated by centrifugation and then cryopreserved.

The receptor comes from a human donor with classical Hodgkin lymphoma. The specimen was peripheral blood mononuclear cells (PBMCs), collected before the fourth cycle of nivolumab. The sequence is built from TRBV29-1 and TRBJ2-6; no D segment can be confidently identified. The DNA sequence is given as TGCAGCGTTGAAGGAGCATACTCTGGGGCCAACGTCCTGACTTTC. This sequence encodes CSVEGAYSGANVLTF. The full variable domain, with segments outside the CDR3 supplied by the reference TRBV29-1 and TRBJ2-6 proteins, appears as SAVISQKPSRDICQRGTSLTIQCQVDSQVTMMFWYRQQPGQSLTLIATANQGSEATYESGFVIDKFPISRPNLTFSTLTVSNMSPEDSSIYLCSVEGAYSGANVLTFGAGSRLTVL.